This T cell receptor (beta chain) was identified during a study of CXCR3-negative and CXCR3-positive naive CD8 T cells. Germline V gene sequence: CDR1 PRHDT, CDR2 FYEKMQ (reference sequence). There are 13 residues in the CDR3. A note on this clonotype: What it recognizes is unknown.

Points from the study as a whole: High diversity, comparable across both naive subsets, contrasted with much lower diversity in memory CD8+ cells.

The study made its TRB cDNA libraries by 5' RACE, adding UMI labels. Following a re-call of the 5' RACE reads, TCRdb has one entry per CDR3 protein and lacks DNA. This sample contains approximately 60,000 distinct CDR3 sequences. The source of this sequence is a human donor in good health. Some clones in this sample may be carry-over from other donors' samples. What was sequenced was memory CD8+ T cells from blood. The chain combines TRBV13 with TRBJ1-1; TCRdb gives TRBD1 as the D gene, but with no DNA this cannot be confirmed. The CDR3 reads CARSEGPGTEAFF.